This T cell receptor (beta chain) was recorded in a study of blood T cell repertoires in COVID-19. Study-wide context: Acute and convalescent COVID-19 samples came from the United States, Italy and Spain.

The V and J ends lost 5 bases and 6 bases respectively, with 12 bases between them. CDR3 length equals 13 residues. The germline V gene has CDR1 SGHAT and CDR2 FQNNGV. Per the authors' pipeline: Researchers report that nucleated cell counts were estimated from reference gene primer amplification. Sequenced by immunoSEQ multiplex PCR; TCRdb stores in-frame clones only, minus some. V, J and clone size are taken as reported in that table, and D and trimming were inferred from the DNA itself. This table holds about 230,000 clones, approximately 80% found once. About this clone itself: This CDR3 is also generated by other DNA sequences in the sample.

The chain links TRBV11-2 to TRBJ2-3; perhaps TRBD2 as D (5 bases). The sequencing input was peripheral blood. This TCR derives from a man aged 35-49 years who had recovered from COVID-19. CDR3 bases: TGTGCCAGCAGCCTTTCACCGGGGGATACGCAGTATTTT. Translated, it gives CASSLSPGDTQYF.